This T cell receptor (beta chain) was captured by sequencing in a study of shared clonotypes between healthy human individuals. Germline V gene lookup returns CDR1 LNHDA and CDR2 SQIVND (reference sequence). V shed 3 bases and J shed 2 bases, with 9 bases lying between them. The CDR3 totals 14 residues. Sequencing was performed with immunoSEQ multiplex PCR; in TCRdb, only in-frame clones are kept and a portion is missing. This sample carries 400,000 or so clones, about 96% of them seen once, and the ten largest clones take 0.32%. The rearrangement joins TRBV19 to TRBJ2-3; a possible D gene is TRBD1 (5 bases). Sequencing input: memory CD8+ T cells sorted from blood. Stated subset: CD45RO+ cells pooled with CCR7-negative TemRA cells. This clonotype was obtained from a man aged 25 to 40 in good health. This CDR3 reads CASSIWGNTDTQYF. Written as DNA, the CDR3 is TGTGCCAGTAGTATCTGGGGCAACACAGATACGCAGTATTTT.